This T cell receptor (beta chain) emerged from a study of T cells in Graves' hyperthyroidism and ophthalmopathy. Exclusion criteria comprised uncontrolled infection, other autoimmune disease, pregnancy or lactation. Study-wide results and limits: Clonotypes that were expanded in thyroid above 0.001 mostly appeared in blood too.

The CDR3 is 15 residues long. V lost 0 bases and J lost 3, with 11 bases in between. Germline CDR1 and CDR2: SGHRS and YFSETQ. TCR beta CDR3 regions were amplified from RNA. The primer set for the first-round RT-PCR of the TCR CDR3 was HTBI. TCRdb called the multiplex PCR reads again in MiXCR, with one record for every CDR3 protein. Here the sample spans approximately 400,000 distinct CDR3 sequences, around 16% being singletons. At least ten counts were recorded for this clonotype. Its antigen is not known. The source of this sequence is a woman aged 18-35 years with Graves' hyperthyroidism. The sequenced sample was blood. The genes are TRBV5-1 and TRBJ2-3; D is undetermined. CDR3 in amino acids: CASSLEAFTTDTQYF. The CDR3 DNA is TGCGCCAGCAGCTTGGAAGCGTTTACGACAGATACGCAGTATTTT.